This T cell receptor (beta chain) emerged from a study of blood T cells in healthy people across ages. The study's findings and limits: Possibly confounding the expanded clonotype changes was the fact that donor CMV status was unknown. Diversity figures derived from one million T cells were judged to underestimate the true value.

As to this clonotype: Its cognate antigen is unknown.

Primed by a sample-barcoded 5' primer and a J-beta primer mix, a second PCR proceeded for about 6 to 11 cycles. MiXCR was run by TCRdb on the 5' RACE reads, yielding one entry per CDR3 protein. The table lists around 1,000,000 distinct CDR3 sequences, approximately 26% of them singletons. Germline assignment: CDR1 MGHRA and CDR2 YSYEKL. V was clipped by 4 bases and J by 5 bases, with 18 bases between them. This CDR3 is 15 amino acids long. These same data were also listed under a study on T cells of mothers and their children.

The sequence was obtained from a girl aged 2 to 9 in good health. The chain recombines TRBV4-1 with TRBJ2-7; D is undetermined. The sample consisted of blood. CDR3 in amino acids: CASSRVLADGDEQYF. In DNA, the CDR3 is TGCGCCAGCAGCCGGGTGTTGGCGGACGGAGACGAGCAGTACTTC.